This T cell receptor beta chain appears in the sequencing data of a study of blood T cell repertoires in COVID-19. Sequencing used immunoSEQ multiplex PCR; TCRdb keeps in-frame clones, though not all of them. The sample records about 300,000 clones, 65% to 85% being singletons. The J segment lost 8 bases and the V segment lost 4 bases, leaving 6 bases of the junction unmatched. Germline lookup yields CDR1 SGHDT and CDR2 YYEEEE. CDR3 length equals 13 residues. This clone was counted a few times. The sample comprised peripheral blood. The chain combines TRBV5-6 with TRBJ2-1, with 7 bases identical to TRBD1. The receptor comes from a human donor with COVID-19, enrolled during active disease. The donor label of this sample is uncertain. CDR3 DNA sequence: TGTGCCAGCAGCCTAGGGACAGCCGATGAGCAGTTCTTC. This sequence encodes CASSLGTADEQFF.